Following are 7 T cell receptor beta chains from one sample sequenced in a study of shared clonotypes between healthy human individuals. Only in-frame clones appear in the TCRdb table, and some are missing; sequencing was by immunoSEQ multiplex PCR. The table has nearly 1,000,000 clones, more than 75% seen once. The material sequenced was memory CD4+ T cells sorted from blood. Subset here: CD45RA-negative fraction. Receptors originate from a man younger than 35 in good health.

The chain employs TRBV6-1 and TRBJ1-1, with a tentative D call TRBD1 (6 bases). Germline-derived CDR1 and CDR2 are MNHNS and SASEGT. The germline V and J ends were trimmed by 5 bases and 3 bases, with 10 bases remaining between them. The CDR3 has 13 amino acids. The chain's CDR3 is CASSLGTHTEAFF. The CDR3 region has the DNA TGTGCCAGCAGTCTTGGGACACACACTGAAGCTTTCTTT.

The genes are TRBV5-6 and TRBJ2-1; 7 bases line up with TRBD2. With 3 bases clipped from V and 4 bases from J, the junction kept 7 bases outside the gene matches. The CDR3 contains 15 residues. Looked up from germline, CDR1 is SGHDT and CDR2 is YYEEEE. The CDR3 here is CASSSTGGAYNEQFF. CDR3 coding DNA: TGTGCCAGCAGCTCGACGGGGGGAGCGTACAATGAGCAGTTCTTC.

The J gene is TRBJ2-7, the V gene TRBV27, with D unclear. Deletions cut 1 base from V and 4 bases from J, with 14 bases between. The CDR3 has 15 residues. Germline CDR1 and CDR2: MNHEY and SMNVEV (reference sequence). CDR3 region: CASSLYSSPTYEQYF. In nucleotides, the CDR3 is TGTGCCAGCAGTTTATATAGCAGCCCTACTTACGAGCAGTACTTC.

The rearrangement joins TRBV4-1 to TRBJ2-7; the match to TRBD1 covers 9 bases. CDR1 is MGHRA and CDR2 is YSYEKL in the germline V gene. CDR3 length equals 15 residues. The V and J ends lost 3 bases and 2 bases, in that order; junction bases with no gene match: 5. CDR3 region: CASSQPGTGTYEQYF. In DNA form, the CDR3 reads TGCGCCAGCAGCCAGCCCGGGACAGGGACCTACGAGCAGTACTTC.

The rearrangement joins TRBV6-1 to TRBJ2-2, with TRBD2 identical over 9 bases. V was clipped by 10 bases and J by 5 bases; unmatched bases: 8. The germline V gene encodes CDR1 MNHNS and CDR2 SASEGT. The CDR3 has 14 residues. The CDR3: CATALAGETGELFF. In DNA, the CDR3 is TGTGCCACCGCCTTAGCGGGAGAAACCGGGGAGCTGTTTTTT.

This clone showed up just a few times. This sequence joins TRBV2 and TRBJ2-5, with 9 positions matching TRBD2. The V gene end was trimmed by 6 bases and the J gene end by 4 bases; junction bases not matched to a gene: 9. Germline CDR1 and CDR2: SNHLY and FYNNEI. The CDR3 loop spans 15 amino acids. CDR3 DNA: TGTGCCAGCAGGACTGCGGGAGGGGGGAGAGAGACCCAGTACTTC. Its protein is CASRTAGGGRETQYF.

This chain links TRBV7-8 with TRBJ1-5, with D maybe TRBD1 (5 bases). There are 12 residues in the CDR3. Germline V gene data show CDR1 as SGHVS and CDR2 as FQNEAQ. With 4 bases removed from V and 6 bases from J, the gap between germline ends came to 7 bases. The CDR3 DNA follows: TGTGCCAGCAGCTCTCAGGGTCAGCCCCAGCATTTT. As protein: CASSSQGQPQHF.